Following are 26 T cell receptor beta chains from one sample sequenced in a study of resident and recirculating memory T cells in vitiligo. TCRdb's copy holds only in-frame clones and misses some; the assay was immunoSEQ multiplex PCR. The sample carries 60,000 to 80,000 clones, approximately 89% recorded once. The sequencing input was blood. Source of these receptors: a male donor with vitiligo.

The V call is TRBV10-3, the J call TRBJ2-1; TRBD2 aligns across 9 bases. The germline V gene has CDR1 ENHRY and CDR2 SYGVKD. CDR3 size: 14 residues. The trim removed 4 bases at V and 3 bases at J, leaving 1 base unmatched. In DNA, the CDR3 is TGTGCCATCAGTGTAGCGGGGGACTACAATGAGCAGTTCTTC. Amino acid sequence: CAISVAGDYNEQFF.

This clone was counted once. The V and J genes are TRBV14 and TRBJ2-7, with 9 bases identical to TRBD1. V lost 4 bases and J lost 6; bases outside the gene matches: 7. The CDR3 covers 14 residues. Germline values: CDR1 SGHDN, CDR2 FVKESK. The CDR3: CASSLVDRGSEQYF. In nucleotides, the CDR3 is TGTGCCAGCAGCCTCGTGGACAGGGGTTCCGAGCAGTACTTC. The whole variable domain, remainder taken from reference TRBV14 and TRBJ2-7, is EAGVTQFPSHSVIEKGQTVTLRCDPISGHDNLYWYRRVMGKEIKFLLHFVKESKQDESGMPNNRFLAERTGGTYSTLKVQPAELEDSGVYFCASSLVDRGSEQYFGPGTRLTVT.

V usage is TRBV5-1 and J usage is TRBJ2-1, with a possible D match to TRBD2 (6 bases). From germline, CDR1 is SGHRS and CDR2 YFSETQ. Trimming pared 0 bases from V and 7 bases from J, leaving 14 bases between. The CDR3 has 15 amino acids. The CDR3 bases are TGCGCCAGCAGCTTGGAGGAGGGAAGGTCAAATGAGCAGTTCTTC. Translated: CASSLEEGRSNEQFF.

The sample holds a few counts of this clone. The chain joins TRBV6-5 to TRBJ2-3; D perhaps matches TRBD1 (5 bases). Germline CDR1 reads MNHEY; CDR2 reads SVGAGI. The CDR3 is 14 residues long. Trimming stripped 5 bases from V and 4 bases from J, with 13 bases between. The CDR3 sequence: CASSRKGVADTQYF. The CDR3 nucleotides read TGTGCCAGCAGTCGAAAAGGGGTCGCAGATACGCAGTATTTT.

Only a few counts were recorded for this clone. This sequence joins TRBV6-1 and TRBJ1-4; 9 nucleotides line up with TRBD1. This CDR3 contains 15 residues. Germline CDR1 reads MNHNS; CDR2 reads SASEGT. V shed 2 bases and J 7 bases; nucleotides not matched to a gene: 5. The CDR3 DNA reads TGTGCCAGCAGTGAAAAGGGGACAGGGAGTGAAAAACTGTTTTTT. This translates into CASSEKGTGSEKLFF.

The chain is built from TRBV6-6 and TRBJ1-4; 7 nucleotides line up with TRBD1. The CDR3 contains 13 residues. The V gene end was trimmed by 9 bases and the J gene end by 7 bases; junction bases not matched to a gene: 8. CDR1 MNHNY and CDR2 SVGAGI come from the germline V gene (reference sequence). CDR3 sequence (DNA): TGTGCCAGTAAACAGGGGAGCGGTGAAAAACTGTTTTTT. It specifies CASKQGSGEKLFF.

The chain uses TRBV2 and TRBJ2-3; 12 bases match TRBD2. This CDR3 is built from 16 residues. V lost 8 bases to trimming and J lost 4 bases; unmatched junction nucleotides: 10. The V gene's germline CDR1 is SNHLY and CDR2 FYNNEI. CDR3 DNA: TGTGCCAGCCGGGGACTAGCGGGTTGGTTATCAGATACGCAGTATTTT. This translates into CASRGLAGWLSDTQYF.

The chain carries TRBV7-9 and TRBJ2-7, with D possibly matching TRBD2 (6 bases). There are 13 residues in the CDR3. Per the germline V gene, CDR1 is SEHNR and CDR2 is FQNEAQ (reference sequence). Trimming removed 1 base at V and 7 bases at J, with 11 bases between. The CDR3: CASSLVVEGEQYF. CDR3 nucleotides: TGTGCCAGCAGCTTAGTGGTGGAGGGGGAGCAGTACTTC.

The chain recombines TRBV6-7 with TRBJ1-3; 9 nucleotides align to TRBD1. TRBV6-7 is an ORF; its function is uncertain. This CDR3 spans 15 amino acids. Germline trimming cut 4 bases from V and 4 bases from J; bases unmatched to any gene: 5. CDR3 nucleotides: TGTGCCAGCAGTTTCGACAGGGGGTCCGGAAACACCATATATTTT. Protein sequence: CASSFDRGSGNTIYF.

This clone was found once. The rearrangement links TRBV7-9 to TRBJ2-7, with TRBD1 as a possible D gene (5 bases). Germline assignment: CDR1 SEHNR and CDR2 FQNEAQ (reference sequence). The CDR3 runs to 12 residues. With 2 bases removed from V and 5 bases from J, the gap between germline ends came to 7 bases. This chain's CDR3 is CASSLTGHEQYF. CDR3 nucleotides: TGTGCCAGCAGCTTAACAGGACACGAGCAGTACTTC.

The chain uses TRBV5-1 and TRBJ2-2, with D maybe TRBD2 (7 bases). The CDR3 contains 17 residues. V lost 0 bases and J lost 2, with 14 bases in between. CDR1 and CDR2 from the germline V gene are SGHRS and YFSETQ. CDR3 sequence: CASSLEWGGANTGELFF. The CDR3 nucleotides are TGCGCCAGCAGCTTGGAATGGGGGGGGGCCAACACCGGGGAGCTGTTTTTT.

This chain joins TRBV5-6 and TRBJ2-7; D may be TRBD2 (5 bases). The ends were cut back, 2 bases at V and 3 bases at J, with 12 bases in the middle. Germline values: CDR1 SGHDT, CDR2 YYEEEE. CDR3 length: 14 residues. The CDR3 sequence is CASSLIGVHYEQYF. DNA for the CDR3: TGTGCCAGCAGCTTAATCGGGGTCCACTACGAGCAGTACTTC.

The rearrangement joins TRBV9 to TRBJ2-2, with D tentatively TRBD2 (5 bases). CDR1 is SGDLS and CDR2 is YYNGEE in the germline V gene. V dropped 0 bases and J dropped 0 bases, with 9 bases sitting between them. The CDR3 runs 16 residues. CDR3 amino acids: CASSVAGKPNTGELFF. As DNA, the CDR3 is TGTGCCAGCAGCGTAGCCGGGAAACCGAACACCGGGGAGCTGTTTTTT.

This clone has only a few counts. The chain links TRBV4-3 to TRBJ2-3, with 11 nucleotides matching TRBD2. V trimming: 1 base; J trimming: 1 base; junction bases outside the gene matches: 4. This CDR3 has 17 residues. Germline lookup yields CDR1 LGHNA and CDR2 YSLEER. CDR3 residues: CASSQAYSGGGTDTQYF. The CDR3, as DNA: TGCGCCAGCAGCCAAGCATATAGCGGGGGGGGCACAGATACGCAGTATTTT.

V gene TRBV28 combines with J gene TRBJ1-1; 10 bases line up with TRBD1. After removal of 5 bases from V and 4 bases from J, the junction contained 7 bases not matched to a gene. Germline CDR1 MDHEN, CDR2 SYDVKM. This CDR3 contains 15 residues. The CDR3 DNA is TGTGCCAGCAGTCCCCGACAGGGGGCGCCCACTGAAGCTTTCTTT. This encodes CASSPRQGAPTEAFF.

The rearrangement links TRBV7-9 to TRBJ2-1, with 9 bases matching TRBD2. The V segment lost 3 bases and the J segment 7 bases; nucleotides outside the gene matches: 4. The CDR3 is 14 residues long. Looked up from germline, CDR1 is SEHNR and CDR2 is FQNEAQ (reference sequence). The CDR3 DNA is TGTGCCAGCAGCTTTAGCGGGGGTATGAATGAGCAGTTCTTC. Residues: CASSFSGGMNEQFF.

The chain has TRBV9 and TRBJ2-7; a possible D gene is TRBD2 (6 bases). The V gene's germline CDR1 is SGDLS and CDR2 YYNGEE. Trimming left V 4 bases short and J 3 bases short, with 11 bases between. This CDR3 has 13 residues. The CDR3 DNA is TGTGCCAGCAGCACCACCGGGGGCTACGAGCAGTACTTC. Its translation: CASSTTGGYEQYF.

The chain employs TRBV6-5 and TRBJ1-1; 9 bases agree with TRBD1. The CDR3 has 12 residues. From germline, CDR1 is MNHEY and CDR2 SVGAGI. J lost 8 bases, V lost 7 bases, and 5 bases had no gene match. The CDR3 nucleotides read TGTGCCAGCACAGGGGGACAGGGCGAAGCTTTCTTT. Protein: CASTGGQGEAFF.

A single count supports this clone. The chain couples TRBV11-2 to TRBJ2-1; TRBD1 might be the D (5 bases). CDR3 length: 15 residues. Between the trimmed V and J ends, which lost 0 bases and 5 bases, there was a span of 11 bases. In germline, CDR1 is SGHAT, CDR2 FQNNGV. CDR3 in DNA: TGTGCCAGCAGCTTAGAGGGGCAGCCCCACAATGAGCAGTTCTTC. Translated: CASSLEGQPHNEQFF.

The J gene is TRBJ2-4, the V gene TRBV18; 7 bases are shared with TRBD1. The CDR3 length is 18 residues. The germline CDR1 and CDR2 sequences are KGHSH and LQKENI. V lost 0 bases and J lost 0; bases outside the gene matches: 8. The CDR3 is CASSPPGGQPLAKNIQYF. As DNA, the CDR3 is TGTGCCAGCTCACCACCAGGGGGACAGCCACTAGCCAAAAACATTCAGTACTTC.

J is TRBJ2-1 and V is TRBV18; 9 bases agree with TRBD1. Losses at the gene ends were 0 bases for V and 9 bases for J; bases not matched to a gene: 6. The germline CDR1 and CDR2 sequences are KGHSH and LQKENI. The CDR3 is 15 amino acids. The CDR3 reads CASSPPDRGGTEQFF. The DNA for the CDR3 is TGTGCCAGCTCACCACCGGACAGGGGCGGAACTGAGCAGTTCTTC.

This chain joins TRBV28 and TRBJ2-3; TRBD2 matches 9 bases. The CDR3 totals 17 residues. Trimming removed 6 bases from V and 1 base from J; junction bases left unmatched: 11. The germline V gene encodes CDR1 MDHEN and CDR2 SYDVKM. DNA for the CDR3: TGTGCCAGCAGCCCCTTCCGTGCTAGCGGGGGCACAGATACGCAGTATTTT. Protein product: CASSPFRASGGTDTQYF. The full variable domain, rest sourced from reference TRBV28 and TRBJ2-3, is DVKVTQSSRYLVKRTGEKVFLECVQDMDHENMFWYRQDPGLGLRLIYFSYDVKMKEKGDIPEGYSVSREKKERFSLILESASTNQTSMYLCASSPFRASGGTDTQYFGPGTRLTVL.

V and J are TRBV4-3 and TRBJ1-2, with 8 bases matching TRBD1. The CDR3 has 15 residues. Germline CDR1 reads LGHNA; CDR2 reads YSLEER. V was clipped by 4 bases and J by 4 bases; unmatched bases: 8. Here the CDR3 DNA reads TGCGCCAGCAGCCCCAAACAGACAGGGGTCTATGGCTACACCTTC. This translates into CASSPKQTGVYGYTF.

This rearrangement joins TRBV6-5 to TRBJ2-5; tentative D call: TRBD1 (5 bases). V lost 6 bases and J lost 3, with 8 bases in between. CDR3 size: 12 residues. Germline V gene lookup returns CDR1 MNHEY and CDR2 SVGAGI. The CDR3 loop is CASRRREETQYF. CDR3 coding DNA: TGTGCCAGCAGGCGCAGGGAAGAGACCCAGTACTTC.

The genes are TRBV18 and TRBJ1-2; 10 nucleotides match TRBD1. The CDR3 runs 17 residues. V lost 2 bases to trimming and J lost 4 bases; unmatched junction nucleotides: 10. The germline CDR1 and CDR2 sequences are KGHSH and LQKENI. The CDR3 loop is CASSPITRTGGIYGYTF. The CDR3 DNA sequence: TGTGCCAGCTCACCAATCACACGGACAGGGGGAATCTATGGCTACACCTTC.

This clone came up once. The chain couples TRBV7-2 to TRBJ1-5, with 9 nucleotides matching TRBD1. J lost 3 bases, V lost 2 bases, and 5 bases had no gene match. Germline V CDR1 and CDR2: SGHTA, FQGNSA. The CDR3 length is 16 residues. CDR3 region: CASSLMDRGNNQPQHF. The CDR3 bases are TGTGCCAGCAGCTTAATGGACAGGGGTAACAATCAGCCCCAGCATTTT.